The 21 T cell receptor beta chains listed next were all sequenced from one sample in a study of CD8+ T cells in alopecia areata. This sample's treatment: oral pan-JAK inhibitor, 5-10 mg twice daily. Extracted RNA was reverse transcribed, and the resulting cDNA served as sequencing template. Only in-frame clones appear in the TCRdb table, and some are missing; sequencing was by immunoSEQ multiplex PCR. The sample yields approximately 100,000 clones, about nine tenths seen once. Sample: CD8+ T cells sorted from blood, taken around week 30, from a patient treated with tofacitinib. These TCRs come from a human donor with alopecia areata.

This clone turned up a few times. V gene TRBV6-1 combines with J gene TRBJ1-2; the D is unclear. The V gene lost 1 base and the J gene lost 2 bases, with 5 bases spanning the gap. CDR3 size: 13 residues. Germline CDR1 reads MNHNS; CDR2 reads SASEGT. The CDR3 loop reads CASSEGGNYGYTF. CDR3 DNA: TGTGCCAGCAGTGAAGGAGGGAACTATGGCTACACCTTC.

As DNA, the CDR3 is TGCAGCGTTGGTGGAGACAGCGGGAGTCCCCACGAGCAGTACTTC. Translation gives CSVGGDSGSPHEQYF. This chain connects TRBV29-1 to TRBJ2-7, with 8 bases fitting TRBD2. The CDR3 totals 15 residues. J was trimmed by 5 bases and V by 4 bases; bases with no gene match: 13. Per the germline V gene, CDR1 is SQVTM and CDR2 is ANQGSEA.

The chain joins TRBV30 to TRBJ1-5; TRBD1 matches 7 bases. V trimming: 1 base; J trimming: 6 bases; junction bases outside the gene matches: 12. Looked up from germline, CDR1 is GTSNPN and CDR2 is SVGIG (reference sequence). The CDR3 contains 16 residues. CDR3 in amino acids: CAWSEGDSVNSQPQHF. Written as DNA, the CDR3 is TGTGCCTGGAGTGAAGGGGACAGTGTCAACTCTCAGCCCCAGCATTTT.

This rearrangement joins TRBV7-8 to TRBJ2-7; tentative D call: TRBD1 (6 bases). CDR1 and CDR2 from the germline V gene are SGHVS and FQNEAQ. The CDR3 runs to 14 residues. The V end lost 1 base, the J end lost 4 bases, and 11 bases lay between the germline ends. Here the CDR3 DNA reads TGTGCCAGCAGCTTAGGGCAGGGGTTGTACGAGCAGTACTTC. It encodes CASSLGQGLYEQYF.

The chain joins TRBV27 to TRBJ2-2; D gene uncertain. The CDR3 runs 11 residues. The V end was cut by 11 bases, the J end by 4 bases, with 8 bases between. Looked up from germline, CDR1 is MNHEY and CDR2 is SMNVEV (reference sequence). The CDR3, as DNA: TGTGCCGCTGCCGGCACCGGGGAGCTGTTTTTT. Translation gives CAAAGTGELFF.

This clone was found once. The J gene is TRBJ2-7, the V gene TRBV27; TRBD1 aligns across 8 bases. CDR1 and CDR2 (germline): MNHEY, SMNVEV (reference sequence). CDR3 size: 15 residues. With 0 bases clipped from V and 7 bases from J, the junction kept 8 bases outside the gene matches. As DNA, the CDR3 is TGTGCCAGCAGTTTATCGATGGACAGGGTAGGGGAGCAGTACTTC. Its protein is CASSLSMDRVGEQYF.

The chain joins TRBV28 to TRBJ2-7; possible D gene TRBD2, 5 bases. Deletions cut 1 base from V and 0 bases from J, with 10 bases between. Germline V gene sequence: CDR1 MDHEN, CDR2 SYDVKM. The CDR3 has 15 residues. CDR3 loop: CASSLYPGSSYEQYF. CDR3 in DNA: TGTGCCAGCAGTTTATATCCGGGGAGCTCCTACGAGCAGTACTTC.

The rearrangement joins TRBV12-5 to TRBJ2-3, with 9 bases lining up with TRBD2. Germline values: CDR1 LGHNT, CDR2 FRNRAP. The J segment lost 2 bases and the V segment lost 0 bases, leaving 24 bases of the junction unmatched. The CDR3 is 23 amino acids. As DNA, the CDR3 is TGTGCTAGTGGTTTGGTACGATCTGGGCGGACCTCTAGCGGGGCCCTTCCCACAGATACGCAGTATTTT. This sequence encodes CASGLVRSGRTSSGALPTDTQYF.

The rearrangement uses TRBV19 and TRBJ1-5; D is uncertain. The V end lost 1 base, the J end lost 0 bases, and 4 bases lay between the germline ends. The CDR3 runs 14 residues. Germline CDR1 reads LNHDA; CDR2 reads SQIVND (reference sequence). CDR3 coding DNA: TGTGCCAGTAGTATAGGGGATAGCAATCAGCCCCAGCATTTT. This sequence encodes CASSIGDSNQPQHF. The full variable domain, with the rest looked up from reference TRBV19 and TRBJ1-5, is DGGITQSPKYLFRKEGQNVTLSCEQNLNHDAMYWYRQDPGQGLRLIYYSQIVNDFQKGDIAEGYSVSREKKESFPLTVTSAQKNPTAFYLCASSIGDSNQPQHFGDGTRLSIL.

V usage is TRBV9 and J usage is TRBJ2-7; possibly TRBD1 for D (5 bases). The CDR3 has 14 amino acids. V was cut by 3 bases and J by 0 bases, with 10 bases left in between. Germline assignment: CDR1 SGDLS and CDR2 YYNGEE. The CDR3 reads CASSAGQSSYEQYF. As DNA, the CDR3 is TGTGCCAGCAGCGCAGGGCAGAGCTCCTACGAGCAGTACTTC. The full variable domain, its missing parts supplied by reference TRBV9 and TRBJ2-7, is DSGVTQTPKHLITATGQRVTLRCSPRSGDLSVYWYQQSLDQGLQFLIQYYNGEERAKGNILERFSAQQFPDLHSELNLSSLELGDSALYFCASSAGQSSYEQYFGPGTRLTVT.

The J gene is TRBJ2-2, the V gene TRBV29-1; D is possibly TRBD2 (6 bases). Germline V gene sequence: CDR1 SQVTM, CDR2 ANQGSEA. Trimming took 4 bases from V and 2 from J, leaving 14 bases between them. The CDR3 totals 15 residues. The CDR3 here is CSVAVPSVNTGELFF. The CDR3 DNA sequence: TGCAGCGTTGCGGTTCCTAGCGTCAACACCGGGGAGCTGTTTTTT.

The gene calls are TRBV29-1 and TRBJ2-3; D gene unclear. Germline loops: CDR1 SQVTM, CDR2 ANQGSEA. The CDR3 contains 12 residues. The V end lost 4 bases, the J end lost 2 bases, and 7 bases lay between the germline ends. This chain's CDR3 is CSVVLSTDTQYF. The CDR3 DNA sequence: TGCAGCGTTGTTCTTTCCACAGATACGCAGTATTTT.

The CDR3 sequence: CASSSAGGATDTQYF. The CDR3 coding sequence is TGTGCCAGCAGCTCAGCGGGAGGTGCCACAGATACGCAGTATTTT. J is TRBJ2-3 and V is TRBV7-3; 9 nucleotides align to TRBD2. The CDR3 consists of 15 residues. Germline V CDR1 and CDR2: SGHTA, FQGTGA. After removal of 4 bases from V and 2 bases from J, the junction contained 4 bases not matched to a gene.

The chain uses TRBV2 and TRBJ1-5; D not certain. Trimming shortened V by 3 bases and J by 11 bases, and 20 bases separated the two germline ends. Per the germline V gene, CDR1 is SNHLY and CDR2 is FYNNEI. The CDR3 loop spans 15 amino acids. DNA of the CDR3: TGTGCCAGCAGTGACGGCAGGATAGCCCCCGCGGCCCAGCATTTT. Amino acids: CASSDGRIAPAAQHF.

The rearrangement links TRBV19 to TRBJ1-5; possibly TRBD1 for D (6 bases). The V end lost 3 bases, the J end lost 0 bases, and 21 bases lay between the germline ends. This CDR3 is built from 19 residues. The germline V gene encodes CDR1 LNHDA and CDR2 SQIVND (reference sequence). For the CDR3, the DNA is TGTGCCAGTAGTATCCCGTTTCTGGGACAATTCTATAGCAATCAGCCCCAGCATTTT. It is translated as CASSIPFLGQFYSNQPQHF.

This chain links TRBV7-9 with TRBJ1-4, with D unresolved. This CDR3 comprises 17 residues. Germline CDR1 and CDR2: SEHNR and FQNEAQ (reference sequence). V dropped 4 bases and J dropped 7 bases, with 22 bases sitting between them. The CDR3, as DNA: TGTGCCAGCAGCTCCTCCGAAACTAGGTCGGGTCGTGAAAAACTGTTTTTT. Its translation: CASSSSETRSGREKLFF.

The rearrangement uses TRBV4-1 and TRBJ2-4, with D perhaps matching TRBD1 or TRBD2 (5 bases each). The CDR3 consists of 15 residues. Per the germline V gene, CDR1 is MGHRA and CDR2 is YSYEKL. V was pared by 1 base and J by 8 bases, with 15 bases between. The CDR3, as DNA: TGCGCCAGCAGCCAAGGTATAGGGGAGAGGTACATTCAGTACTTC. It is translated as CASSQGIGERYIQYF.

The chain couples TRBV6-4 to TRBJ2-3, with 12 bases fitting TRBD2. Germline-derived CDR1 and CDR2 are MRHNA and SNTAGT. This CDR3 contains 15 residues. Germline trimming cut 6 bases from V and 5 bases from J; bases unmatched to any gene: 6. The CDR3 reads CASSPSGGAIDTQYF. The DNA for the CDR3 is TGTGCCAGCAGCCCTAGCGGGGGGGCTATAGATACGCAGTATTTT.

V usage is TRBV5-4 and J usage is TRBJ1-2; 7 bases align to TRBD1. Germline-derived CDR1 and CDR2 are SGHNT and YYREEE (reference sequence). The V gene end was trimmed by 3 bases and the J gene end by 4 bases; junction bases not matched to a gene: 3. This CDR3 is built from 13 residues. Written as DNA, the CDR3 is TGTGCCAGCAGCTCTTGGGACAGCTATGGCTACACCTTC. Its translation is CASSSWDSYGYTF.

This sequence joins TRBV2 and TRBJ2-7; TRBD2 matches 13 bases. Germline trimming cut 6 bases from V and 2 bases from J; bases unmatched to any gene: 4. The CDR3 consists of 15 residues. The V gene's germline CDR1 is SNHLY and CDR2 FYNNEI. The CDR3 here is CASRPTSGRAYEQYF. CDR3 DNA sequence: TGTGCCAGCAGACCCACTAGCGGGAGGGCCTACGAGCAGTACTTC.

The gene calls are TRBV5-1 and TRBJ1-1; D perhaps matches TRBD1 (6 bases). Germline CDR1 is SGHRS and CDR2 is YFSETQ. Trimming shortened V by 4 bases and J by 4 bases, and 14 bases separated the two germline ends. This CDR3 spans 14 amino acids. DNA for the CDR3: TGCGCCAGCAGCGCCTATGACAGGAGCACTGAAGCTTTCTTT. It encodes CASSAYDRSTEAFF. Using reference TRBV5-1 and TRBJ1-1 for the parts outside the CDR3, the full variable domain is KAGVTQTPRYLIKTRGQQVTLSCSPISGHRSVSWYQQTPGQGLQFLFEYFSETQRNKGNFPGRFSGRQFSNSRSEMNVSTLELGDSALYLCASSAYDRSTEAFFGQGTRLTVV.